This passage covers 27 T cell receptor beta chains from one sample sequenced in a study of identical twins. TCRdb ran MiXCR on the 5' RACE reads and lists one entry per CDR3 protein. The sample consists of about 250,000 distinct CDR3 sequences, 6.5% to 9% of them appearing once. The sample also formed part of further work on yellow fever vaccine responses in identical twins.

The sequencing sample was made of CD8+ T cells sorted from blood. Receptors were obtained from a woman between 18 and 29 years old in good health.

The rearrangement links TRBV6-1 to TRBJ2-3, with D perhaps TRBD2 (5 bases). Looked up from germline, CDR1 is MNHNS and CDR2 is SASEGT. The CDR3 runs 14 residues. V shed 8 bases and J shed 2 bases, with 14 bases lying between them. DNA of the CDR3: TGTGCCAGCGCTTCGACTATTGTCACAGATACGCAGTATTTT. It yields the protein CASASTIVTDTQYF.

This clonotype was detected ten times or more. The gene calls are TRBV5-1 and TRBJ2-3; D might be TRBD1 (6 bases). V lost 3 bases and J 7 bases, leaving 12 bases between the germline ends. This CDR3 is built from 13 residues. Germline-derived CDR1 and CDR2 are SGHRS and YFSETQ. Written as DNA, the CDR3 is TGCGCCAGCAGCTACCACAGGGAAAATACGCAGTATTTT. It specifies CASSYHRENTQYF.

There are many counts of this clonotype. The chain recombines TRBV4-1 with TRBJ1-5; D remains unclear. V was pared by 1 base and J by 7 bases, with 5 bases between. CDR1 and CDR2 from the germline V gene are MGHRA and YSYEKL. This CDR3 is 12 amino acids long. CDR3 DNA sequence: TGCGCCAGCAGCCAAGGGCGACAGCCCCAGCATTTT. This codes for CASSQGRQPQHF.

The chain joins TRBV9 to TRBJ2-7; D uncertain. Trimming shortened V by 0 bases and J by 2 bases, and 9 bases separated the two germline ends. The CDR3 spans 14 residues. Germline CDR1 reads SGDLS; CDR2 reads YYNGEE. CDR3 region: CASSVGNPPYEQYF. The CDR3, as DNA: TGTGCCAGCAGCGTAGGTAACCCCCCCTACGAGCAGTACTTC.

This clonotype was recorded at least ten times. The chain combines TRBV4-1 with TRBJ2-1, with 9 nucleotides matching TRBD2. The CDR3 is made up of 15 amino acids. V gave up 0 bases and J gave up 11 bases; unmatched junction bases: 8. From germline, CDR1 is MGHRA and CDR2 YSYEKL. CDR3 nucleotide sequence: TGCGCCAGCAGCCAAGATATAGGGCTAGCGGGAAAGCAGTTCTTC. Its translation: CASSQDIGLAGKQFF.

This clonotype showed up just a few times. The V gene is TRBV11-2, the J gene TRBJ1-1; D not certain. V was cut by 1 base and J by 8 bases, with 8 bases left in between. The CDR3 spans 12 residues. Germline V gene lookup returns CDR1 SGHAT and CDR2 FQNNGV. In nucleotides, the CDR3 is TGTGCCAGCAGCTTAGGTAAACAGGAAGCTTTCTTT. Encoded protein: CASSLGKQEAFF.

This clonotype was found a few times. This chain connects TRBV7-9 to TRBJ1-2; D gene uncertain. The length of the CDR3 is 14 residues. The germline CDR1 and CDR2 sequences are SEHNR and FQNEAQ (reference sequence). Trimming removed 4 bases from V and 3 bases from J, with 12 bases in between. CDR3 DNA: TGTGCCAGCAGCTCCGGGGAGGACTACTATGGCTACACCTTC. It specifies CASSSGEDYYGYTF.

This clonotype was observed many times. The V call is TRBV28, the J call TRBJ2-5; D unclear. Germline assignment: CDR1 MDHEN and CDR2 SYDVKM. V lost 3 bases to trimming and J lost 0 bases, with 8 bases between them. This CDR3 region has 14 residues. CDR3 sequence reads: CASSFWKDQETQYF. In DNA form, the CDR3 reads TGTGCCAGCAGTTTTTGGAAAGACCAAGAGACCCAGTACTTC.

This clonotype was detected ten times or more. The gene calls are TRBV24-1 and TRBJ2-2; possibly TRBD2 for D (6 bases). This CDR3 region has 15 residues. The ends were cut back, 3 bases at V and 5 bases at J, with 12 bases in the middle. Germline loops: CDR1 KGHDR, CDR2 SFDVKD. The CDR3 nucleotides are TGTGCCACCAGTGATGGCCGGCGGGATACCGGGGAGCTGTTTTTT. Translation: CATSDGRRDTGELFF.

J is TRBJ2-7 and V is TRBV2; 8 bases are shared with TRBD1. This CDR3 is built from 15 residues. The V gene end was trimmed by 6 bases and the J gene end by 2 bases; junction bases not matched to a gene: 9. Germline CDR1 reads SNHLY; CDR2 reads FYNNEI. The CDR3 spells CASSDRGVGTYEQYF. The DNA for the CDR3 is TGTGCCAGCAGCGACAGGGGTGTCGGGACCTACGAGCAGTACTTC.

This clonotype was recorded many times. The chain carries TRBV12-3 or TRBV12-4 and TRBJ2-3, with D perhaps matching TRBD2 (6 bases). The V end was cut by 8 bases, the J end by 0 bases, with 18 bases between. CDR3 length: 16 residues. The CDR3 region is CASSGTSTFSTDTQYF. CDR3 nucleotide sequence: TGTGCCAGCTCCGGGACTTCTACCTTCAGCACAGATACGCAGTATTTT.

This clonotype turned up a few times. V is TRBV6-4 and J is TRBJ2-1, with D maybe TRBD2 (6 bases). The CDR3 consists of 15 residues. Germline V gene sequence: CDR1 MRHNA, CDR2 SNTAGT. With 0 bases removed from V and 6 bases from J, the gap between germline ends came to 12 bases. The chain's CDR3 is CASSDSSLAPNEQFF. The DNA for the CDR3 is TGTGCCAGCAGTGACTCGAGTCTAGCGCCCAATGAGCAGTTCTTC.

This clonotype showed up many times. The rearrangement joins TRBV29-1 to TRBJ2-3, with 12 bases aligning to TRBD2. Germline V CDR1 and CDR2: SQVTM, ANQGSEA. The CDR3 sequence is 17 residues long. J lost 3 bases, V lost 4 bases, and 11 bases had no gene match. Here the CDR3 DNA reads TGCAGCGTTGCGGGGCTAGCGGGAGGGCACGGTACAGATACGCAGTATTTT. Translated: CSVAGLAGGHGTDTQYF.

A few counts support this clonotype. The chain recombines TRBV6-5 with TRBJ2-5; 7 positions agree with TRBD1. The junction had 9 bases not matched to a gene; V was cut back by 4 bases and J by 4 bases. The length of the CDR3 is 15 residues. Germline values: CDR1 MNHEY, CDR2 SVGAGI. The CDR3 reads CASSSLTGSGETQYF. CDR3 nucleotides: TGTGCCAGCAGTTCATTGACAGGGAGCGGAGAGACCCAGTACTTC.

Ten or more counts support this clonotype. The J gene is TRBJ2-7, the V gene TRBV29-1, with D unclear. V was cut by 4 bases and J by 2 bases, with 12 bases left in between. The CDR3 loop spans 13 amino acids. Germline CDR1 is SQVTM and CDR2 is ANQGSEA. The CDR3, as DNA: TGCAGCGTTGGAGTACCAGGTACCTACGAGCAGTACTTC. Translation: CSVGVPGTYEQYF.

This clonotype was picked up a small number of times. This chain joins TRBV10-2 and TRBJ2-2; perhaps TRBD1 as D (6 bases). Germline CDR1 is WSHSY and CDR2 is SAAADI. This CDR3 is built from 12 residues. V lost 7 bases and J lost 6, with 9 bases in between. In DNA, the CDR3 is TGCGCCAGCAACCAGGGGTCCGGGGAGCTGTTTTTT. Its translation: CASNQGSGELFF.

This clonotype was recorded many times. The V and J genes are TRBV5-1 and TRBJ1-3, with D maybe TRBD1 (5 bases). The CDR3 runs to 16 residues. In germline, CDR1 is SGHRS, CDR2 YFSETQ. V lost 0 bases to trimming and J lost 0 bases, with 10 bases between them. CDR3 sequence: CASSLDGTDSGNTIYF. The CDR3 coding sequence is TGCGCCAGCAGCTTGGACGGGACCGACTCTGGAAACACCATATATTTT.

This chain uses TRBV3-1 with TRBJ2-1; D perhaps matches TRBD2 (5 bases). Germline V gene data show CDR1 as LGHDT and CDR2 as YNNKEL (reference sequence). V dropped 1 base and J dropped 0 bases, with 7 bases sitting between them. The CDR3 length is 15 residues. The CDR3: CASSQGLISYNEQFF. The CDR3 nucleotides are TGTGCCAGCAGCCAAGGACTAATCTCCTACAATGAGCAGTTCTTC.

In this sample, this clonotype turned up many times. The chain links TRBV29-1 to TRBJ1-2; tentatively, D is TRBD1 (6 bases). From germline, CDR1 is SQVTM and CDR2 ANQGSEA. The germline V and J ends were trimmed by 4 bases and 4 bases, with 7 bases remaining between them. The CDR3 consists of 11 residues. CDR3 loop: CSVARGYGYTF. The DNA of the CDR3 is TGCAGCGTTGCCAGGGGCTATGGCTACACCTTC.

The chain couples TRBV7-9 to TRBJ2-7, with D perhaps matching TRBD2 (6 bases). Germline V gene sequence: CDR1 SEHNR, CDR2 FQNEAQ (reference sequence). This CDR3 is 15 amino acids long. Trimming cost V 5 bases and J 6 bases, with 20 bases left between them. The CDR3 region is CASSPDGGASLEQYF. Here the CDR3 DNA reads TGTGCCAGCAGCCCGGACGGAGGGGCTAGTCTCGAGCAGTACTTC.

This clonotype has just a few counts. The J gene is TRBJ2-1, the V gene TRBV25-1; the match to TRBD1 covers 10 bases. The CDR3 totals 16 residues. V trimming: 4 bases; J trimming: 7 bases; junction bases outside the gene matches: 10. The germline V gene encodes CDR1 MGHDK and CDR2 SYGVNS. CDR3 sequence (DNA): TGTGCCAGCAGTGGACCTCCAAGACAGGGGGCGAATGAGCAGTTCTTC. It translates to CASSGPPRQGANEQFF.

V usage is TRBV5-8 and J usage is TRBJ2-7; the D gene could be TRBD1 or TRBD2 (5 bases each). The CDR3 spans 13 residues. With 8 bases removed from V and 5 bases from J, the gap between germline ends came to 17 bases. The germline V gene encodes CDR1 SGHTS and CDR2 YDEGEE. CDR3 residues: CARSPGLGDEQYV. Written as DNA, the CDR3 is TGTGCCAGGAGCCCGGGGCTAGGGGACGAGCAGTACGTC.

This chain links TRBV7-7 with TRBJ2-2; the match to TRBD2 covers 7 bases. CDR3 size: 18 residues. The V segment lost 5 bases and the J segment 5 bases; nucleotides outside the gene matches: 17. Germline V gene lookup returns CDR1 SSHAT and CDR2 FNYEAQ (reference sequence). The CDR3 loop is CASSQAMTKAGKTGELFF. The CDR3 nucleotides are TGTGCCAGCAGCCAGGCCATGACTAAAGCGGGAAAGACCGGGGAGCTGTTTTTT.

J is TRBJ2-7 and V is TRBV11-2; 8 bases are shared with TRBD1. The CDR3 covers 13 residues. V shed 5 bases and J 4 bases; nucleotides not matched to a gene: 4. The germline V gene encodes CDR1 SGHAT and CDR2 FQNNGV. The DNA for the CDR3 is TGTGCCAGCAGCGAACGACAGGGGTACGAGCAGTACTTC. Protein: CASSERQGYEQYF.

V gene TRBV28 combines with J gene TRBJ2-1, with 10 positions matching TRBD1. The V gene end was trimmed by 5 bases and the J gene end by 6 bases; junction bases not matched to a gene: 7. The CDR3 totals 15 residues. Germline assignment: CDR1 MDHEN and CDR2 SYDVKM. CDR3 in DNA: TGTGCCAGCAGTCTAGACAGGGGGCGGCCCAATGAGCAGTTCTTC. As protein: CASSLDRGRPNEQFF. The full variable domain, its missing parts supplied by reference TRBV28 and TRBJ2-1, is DVKVTQSSRYLVKRTGEKVFLECVQDMDHENMFWYRQDPGLGLRLIYFSYDVKMKEKGDIPEGYSVSREKKERFSLILESASTNQTSMYLCASSLDRGRPNEQFFGPGTRLTVL.

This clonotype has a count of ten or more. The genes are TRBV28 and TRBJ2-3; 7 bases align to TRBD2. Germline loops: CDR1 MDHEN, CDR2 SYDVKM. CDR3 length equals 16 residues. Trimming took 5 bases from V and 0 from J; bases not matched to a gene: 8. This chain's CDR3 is CASSAIAGKSTDTQYF. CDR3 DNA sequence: TGTGCCAGCAGTGCCATAGCGGGCAAGAGCACAGATACGCAGTATTTT.

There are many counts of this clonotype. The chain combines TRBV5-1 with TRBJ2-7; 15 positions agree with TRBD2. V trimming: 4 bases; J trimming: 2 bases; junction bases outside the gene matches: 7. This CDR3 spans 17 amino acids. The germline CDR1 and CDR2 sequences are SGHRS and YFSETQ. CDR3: CASSNGTSGRRTYEQYF. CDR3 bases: TGCGCCAGCAGCAACGGGACTAGCGGGAGGAGGACCTACGAGCAGTACTTC.